Sequencing of this T cell receptor beta chain was carried out in a study of control samples from healthy donors and cancer patients. Profiled with immunoSEQ multiplex PCR; TCRdb holds only in-frame clones, not every one. The data hold roughly 140,000 clones, with over 85% observed a single time. The CDR3 has 14 residues. Looked up from germline, CDR1 is KGHDR and CDR2 is SFDVKD. With 7 bases clipped from V and 4 bases from J, the junction kept 8 bases outside the gene matches. The receptor was isolated from a man aged 50 to 60 in good health. The rearrangement links TRBV24-1 to TRBJ1-2, with 7 bases fitting TRBD1. Sequenced input: blood. CDR3 sequence reads: CATSPQGIAYGYTF. The CDR3 DNA reads as TGTGCCACCAGCCCACAGGGGATCGCCTATGGCTACACCTTC.